What follows is one TCR beta chain and its context. Its specificity is not known. With the read ending 3 residues before the CDR3 end, the germline J gene is used to fill in that end. The repertoire was sequenced with immunoSEQ multiplex PCR; TCRdb's copy has only in-frame clones and lacks some. The data include tens of thousands of clones; the top ten clones carry around 18%. This entry belongs to a study of T cells in women clearing cervical HPV infection. Study-wide points: TRBV6-7 abundance was lower in cases than controls (around 0.1% versus 0.15%). It is unknown whether associations predate infection; no effector/memory or HPV-specific sorting.

The V and J ends lost 5 bases and 7 bases, in that order; junction bases with no gene match: 8. From germline, CDR1 is SEHNR and CDR2 FQNEAQ (reference sequence). This CDR3 spans 14 amino acids. All donors had a single incident cervical HPV16 infection, not prevalent. HPV was found by MY09/MY11 PCR and dot-blot genotyping. The sequence came from a woman between 18 and 69 years old with a cervical HPV16 infection that either progressed to CIN3+ or cleared (not recorded which). The genes are TRBV7-9 and TRBJ1-2; 9 bases fit TRBD1. Specimen: blood buffy coat. This CDR3 is CASSRMKQGAGYTF. The sequenced part of the CDR3 DNA is TGTGCCAGCAGCCGAATGAAACAGGGGGCTGGC.